This T cell receptor beta chain was documented in a study of vaccination effects on CD4 cells after COVID-19. Clones were sequenced by immunoSEQ multiplex PCR, and TCRdb holds only the in-frame ones, with some missing. The table lists tens of thousands of clones, 65% to 80% of them singletons, with approximately 2.4% in the top ten. Culture lasted 10 days before CD4+ T cell isolation. Subjects were given two BNT162b2 or mRNA-1273 vaccine doses. The CDR3 has 11 amino acids. Germline V gene lookup returns CDR1 DFQATT and CDR2 SNEGSKA (reference sequence). In this sample, this clone turned up a few times. The target antigen is unknown.

The receptor was derived from a human donor who received a COVID-19 vaccine. Sequences were derived from CD4+ T cells from PBMCs cultured without peptide, sampled after COVID-19 vaccination. This chain joins TRBV20-1 and TRBJ2-2; D is unresolved. The CDR3 reads CSAPLGGELFF. CDR3 nucleotides: TGCAGCGCACCCTTGGGCGGGGAGCTGTTTTTT.